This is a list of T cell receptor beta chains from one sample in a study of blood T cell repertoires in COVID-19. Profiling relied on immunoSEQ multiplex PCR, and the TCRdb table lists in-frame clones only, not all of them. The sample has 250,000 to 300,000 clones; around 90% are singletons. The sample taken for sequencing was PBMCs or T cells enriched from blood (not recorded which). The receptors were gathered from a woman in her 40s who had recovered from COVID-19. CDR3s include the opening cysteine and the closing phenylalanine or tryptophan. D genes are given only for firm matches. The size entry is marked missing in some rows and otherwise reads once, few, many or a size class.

CDR3nt: TGTGCCAGCAGAAGGGACAGGGGGGGGGTCTACACCTTC
CDR3aa: CASRRDRGGVYTF
abundance: NA
j_gene: TRBJ1-2
v_gene: TRBV6-5
d_gene: TRBD1

CDR3nt: TGCGCCAGCAGCCCGGGAGGGGTCTCCTATAATTCACCCCTCCACTTT
CDR3aa: CASSPGGVSYNSPLHF
abundance: NA
j_gene: TRBJ1-6
v_gene: TRBV5-1
d_gene: NA

CDR3nt: TGTGCCAGCAGGGCCCAGGGGTTGGGAAACACCATATATTTT
CDR3aa: CASRAQGLGNTIYF
abundance: NA
j_gene: TRBJ1-3
v_gene: TRBV2
d_gene: NA

CDR3nt: TGCAGCGTTACCAAGGGGGGGATGAACACTGAAGCTTTCTTT
CDR3aa: CSVTKGGMNTEAFF
abundance: NA
j_gene: TRBJ1-1
v_gene: TRBV29-1
d_gene: NA

CDR3nt: TGTGCCAGTAGTATCGGGACAGGGCTATACAATGAGCAGTTCTTC
CDR3aa: CASSIGTGLYNEQFF
abundance: once
j_gene: TRBJ2-1
v_gene: TRBV19
d_gene: TRBD1

CDR3nt: TGTGCCAGCAGCCCACGGACAGCGTCTGAAGCTTTCTTT
CDR3aa: CASSPRTASEAFF
abundance: NA
j_gene: TRBJ1-1
v_gene: TRBV3-1/TRBV3-2
d_gene: NA

CDR3nt: TGTGCCAGCAGCCATTCCGGGACTGGACAAGAGACCCAGTACTTC
CDR3aa: CASSHSGTGQETQYF
abundance: NA
j_gene: TRBJ2-5
v_gene: TRBV7-2
d_gene: NA

CDR3nt: TGTGCCTGGAGTGTACAGGTAGCGGGGGGCAGTGAGCAGTTCTTC
CDR3aa: CAWSVQVAGGSEQFF
abundance: NA
j_gene: TRBJ2-1
v_gene: TRBV30
d_gene: TRBD2

CDR3nt: TGTGCCAGCAGTGAAGGTCGAGGACAGACTGAAGCTTTCTTT
CDR3aa: CASSEGRGQTEAFF
abundance: NA
j_gene: TRBJ1-1
v_gene: TRBV2
d_gene: NA

CDR3nt: TGTGCCAGCAGCTTAGTCTCAGGGGTGAACACTGAAGCTTTCTTT
CDR3aa: CASSLVSGVNTEAFF
abundance: NA
j_gene: TRBJ1-1
v_gene: TRBV7-9
d_gene: NA

CDR3nt: TGTGCCATCAGTGAGGTATTGAACACTGAAGCTTTCTTT
CDR3aa: CAISEVLNTEAFF
abundance: NA
j_gene: TRBJ1-1
v_gene: TRBV10-3
d_gene: NA

CDR3nt: TGTGCCAGCAGACCATTCGACGGAGTGAACACTGAAGCTTTCTTT
CDR3aa: CASRPFDGVNTEAFF
abundance: NA
j_gene: TRBJ1-1
v_gene: TRBV27
d_gene: NA

CDR3nt: TGTGCCAGCCCAGGTCTGGTTGGGCCCACAGATACGCAGTATTTT
CDR3aa: CASPGLVGPTDTQYF
abundance: NA
j_gene: TRBJ2-3
v_gene: TRBV2
d_gene: NA

CDR3nt: TGTGCCAGCAGCAAAGGACAGGGGGGAAAACTGTTTTTT
CDR3aa: CASSKGQGGKLFF
abundance: few
j_gene: TRBJ1-4
v_gene: TRBV9
d_gene: TRBD1

CDR3nt: TGTGCCAGCAGCTTGGAGGTCGGTGCGGGTGTACTCAATGAGCAGTTCTTC
CDR3aa: CASSLEVGAGVLNEQFF
abundance: NA
j_gene: TRBJ2-1
v_gene: TRBV5-4
d_gene: NA

CDR3nt: TGTGCCAGCAGCTTTATATCCCGCACAGATACGCAGTATTTT
CDR3aa: CASSFISRTDTQYF
abundance: NA
j_gene: TRBJ2-3
v_gene: TRBV7-9
d_gene: NA

CDR3nt: TGTGCCAGCAGTCCCCAAACGGGACTAGCGGGAGGCGAGCAGTACTTC
CDR3aa: CASSPQTGLAGGEQYF
abundance: NA
j_gene: TRBJ2-7
v_gene: TRBV27
d_gene: TRBD2

CDR3nt: TGTGCCAGCAGCCGAACAGGGGGGGTCGCCTACAATGAGCAGTTCTTC
CDR3aa: CASSRTGGVAYNEQFF
abundance: NA
j_gene: TRBJ2-1
v_gene: TRBV7-3
d_gene: NA

CDR3nt: TGTGCCAGCTCACGGGAGGCAGGAAACACCATATATTTT
CDR3aa: CASSREAGNTIYF
abundance: once
j_gene: TRBJ1-3
v_gene: TRBV18
d_gene: NA

CDR3nt: TGTGCCAGTAGTAGGACGACTAGCGGGCGGTACGAAGAGCAGTACTTC
CDR3aa: CASSRTTSGRYEEQYF
abundance: NA
j_gene: TRBJ2-7
v_gene: TRBV19
d_gene: TRBD2

CDR3nt: TGTGCCAGCACCACGGACAGGGGAGTCTATGGCTACACCTTC
CDR3aa: CASTTDRGVYGYTF
abundance: NA
j_gene: TRBJ1-2
v_gene: TRBV28
d_gene: TRBD1

CDR3nt: TGTGCCAGCAGCCGAGTGGGGGGACAGGCTGCTGGCTATGGCTACACCTTC
CDR3aa: CASSRVGGQAAGYGYTF
abundance: NA
j_gene: TRBJ1-2
v_gene: TRBV5-5
d_gene: TRBD1

CDR3nt: TGTGCCAGCAGCCCCCCAGGGTGGTACAGCGAGAACACTGAAGCTTTCTTT
CDR3aa: CASSPPGWYSENTEAFF
abundance: few
j_gene: TRBJ1-1
v_gene: TRBV9
d_gene: NA

CDR3nt: TGTGCCAGCAGCCAGGGACAGGGACCCTATGGCTACACCTTC
CDR3aa: CASSQGQGPYGYTF
abundance: NA
j_gene: TRBJ1-2
v_gene: TRBV3-1/TRBV3-2
d_gene: TRBD1

CDR3nt: TGCGCCAGCAGCCCGACTAGCGGGAGCCGGGTAGGGAATTACAATGAGCAGTTCTTC
CDR3aa: CASSPTSGSRVGNYNEQFF
abundance: NA
j_gene: TRBJ2-1
v_gene: TRBV5-1
d_gene: TRBD2

CDR3nt: TGTGCCACCAAAATGACAGGGACCTTCACCGGGGAGCTGTTTTTT
CDR3aa: CATKMTGTFTGELFF
abundance: NA
j_gene: TRBJ2-2
v_gene: TRBV6-5
d_gene: TRBD1

CDR3nt: TGTGCCAGCAGCCCATCCCGAGCGGGGGGGACCTACGAGCAGTACTTC
CDR3aa: CASSPSRAGGTYEQYF
abundance: NA
j_gene: TRBJ2-7
v_gene: TRBV5-4
d_gene: TRBD2

CDR3nt: TGCGCCAGCAGCCAATTTGGCCCAAGGAGGGAGGGGCCTGGTGGCTACACCTTC
CDR3aa: CASSQFGPRREGPGGYTF
abundance: NA
j_gene: TRBJ1-2
v_gene: TRBV4-3
d_gene: NA

CDR3nt: TGTGCCAGCAGCCCAGGATCGTGGGGTAGCGTACCCCTCCACTTT
CDR3aa: CASSPGSWGSVPLHF
abundance: NA
j_gene: TRBJ1-6
v_gene: TRBV7-9
d_gene: NA

CDR3nt: TGTGCCAGCAGCGTAGGGGGGGCGCGGGCTTTCTTT
CDR3aa: CASSVGGARAFF
abundance: NA
j_gene: TRBJ1-1
v_gene: TRBV12-3/TRBV12-4
d_gene: NA

CDR3nt: TGCGCCAGCAGCCCCGGCACGGAGGCTAGCACAGATACGCAGTATTTT
CDR3aa: CASSPGTEASTDTQYF
abundance: NA
j_gene: TRBJ2-3
v_gene: TRBV5-1
d_gene: NA

CDR3nt: TGTGCCAGCAGTGAATCGGGGGGAGCGGAGACCCAGTACTTC
CDR3aa: CASSESGGAETQYF
abundance: NA
j_gene: TRBJ2-5
v_gene: TRBV25-1
d_gene: TRBD2

CDR3nt: TGTGCCAGTAGTGCCCTAGCGGGGGGGCCGGTGGATACGCAGTATTTT
CDR3aa: CASSALAGGPVDTQYF
abundance: NA
j_gene: TRBJ2-3
v_gene: TRBV19
d_gene: TRBD2

CDR3nt: TGCGCCAGCAGTTTGCAGGGGGCGAGCTCCTATAATTCACCCCTCCACTTT
CDR3aa: CASSLQGASSYNSPLHF
abundance: NA
j_gene: TRBJ1-6
v_gene: TRBV5-1
d_gene: TRBD1

CDR3nt: TGCGCCAGCAGACAGACAGGGCCGGACACTGAAGCTTTCTTT
CDR3aa: CASRQTGPDTEAFF
abundance: NA
j_gene: TRBJ1-1
v_gene: TRBV5-1
d_gene: TRBD1

CDR3nt: TGTGCCAGCAGCGCCCAGGGGAACACTGAAGCTTTCTTT
CDR3aa: CASSAQGNTEAFF
abundance: NA
j_gene: TRBJ1-1
v_gene: TRBV11-1
d_gene: NA

CDR3nt: TGCGCCAGTTACGACAGGGGGTCTGGGGAAGCTTTCTTT
CDR3aa: CASYDRGSGEAFF
abundance: NA
j_gene: TRBJ1-1
v_gene: TRBV10-2
d_gene: TRBD1

CDR3nt: TGTGCCAGCGGTGGGGCCGGTCGGGGGAATCAGCCCCAGCATTTT
CDR3aa: CASGGAGRGNQPQHF
abundance: NA
j_gene: TRBJ1-5
v_gene: TRBV24-1
d_gene: NA

CDR3nt: TGTGCCAGCAGCTTAGGGGAGTGGGAGCTGTTTTTT
CDR3aa: CASSLGEWELFF
abundance: few
j_gene: TRBJ2-2
v_gene: TRBV9
d_gene: NA

CDR3nt: TGTGCCAGCAGCCTAGAGCGGGCAGATACGCAGTATTTT
CDR3aa: CASSLERADTQYF
abundance: NA
j_gene: TRBJ2-3
v_gene: TRBV5-6
d_gene: NA

CDR3nt: TGTGCCAGCAGCCAGTACGGGACAGGGGGCCACTATGGCTACACCTTC
CDR3aa: CASSQYGTGGHYGYTF
abundance: NA
j_gene: TRBJ1-2
v_gene: TRBV3-1/TRBV3-2
d_gene: TRBD1

CDR3nt: TGTGCCAGCAGTGATACGAATCGGGGTAATTCACCCCTCCACTTT
CDR3aa: CASSDTNRGNSPLHF
abundance: NA
j_gene: TRBJ1-6
v_gene: TRBV6-1
d_gene: NA

CDR3nt: TGTGCCAGCAGCGTTAGCGGGGCGAGCACAGATACGCAGTATTTT
CDR3aa: CASSVSGASTDTQYF
abundance: NA
j_gene: TRBJ2-3
v_gene: TRBV7-8
d_gene: TRBD2

CDR3nt: TGTGCCAGTGGGTATTGGCTAGCGTCCGAAGAGACCCAGTACTTC
CDR3aa: CASGYWLASEETQYF
abundance: NA
j_gene: TRBJ2-5
v_gene: TRBV7-9
d_gene: NA

CDR3nt: TGTGCCATCAGTGATCCAACAGTGAACACTGAAGCTTTCTTT
CDR3aa: CAISDPTVNTEAFF
abundance: NA
j_gene: TRBJ1-1
v_gene: TRBV10-3
d_gene: NA

CDR3nt: TGTGCCAGCAGCTTTCTAGGCACTGAAGCTTTCTTT
CDR3aa: CASSFLGTEAFF
abundance: once
j_gene: TRBJ1-1
v_gene: TRBV11-2
d_gene: NA

CDR3nt: TGTGCCAGTTTACGAACTCGGGACTCTGGAAACACCATATATTTT
CDR3aa: CASLRTRDSGNTIYF
abundance: NA
j_gene: TRBJ1-3
v_gene: TRBV6-5
d_gene: NA

CDR3nt: TGTGCCACCAGCAGAGTACAAGAAAAACTGTTTTTT
CDR3aa: CATSRVQEKLFF
abundance: NA
j_gene: TRBJ1-4
v_gene: TRBV15
d_gene: NA

CDR3nt: TGTGCCAGCAGTTTACCAGGGGTCACTGAAGCTTTCTTT
CDR3aa: CASSLPGVTEAFF
abundance: NA
j_gene: TRBJ1-1
v_gene: TRBV27
d_gene: NA

CDR3nt: TGTGCCAGCAGCCGTTTAGAGACAGGGTCTTCACCCCTCCACTTT
CDR3aa: CASSRLETGSSPLHF
abundance: NA
j_gene: TRBJ1-6
v_gene: TRBV3-1/TRBV3-2
d_gene: TRBD1

CDR3nt: TGTGCCAGCAGCCCGGGTGGCGGGGGCGGGGGTGAGCAGTTCTTC
CDR3aa: CASSPGGGGGGEQFF
abundance: NA
j_gene: TRBJ2-1
v_gene: TRBV11-3
d_gene: NA